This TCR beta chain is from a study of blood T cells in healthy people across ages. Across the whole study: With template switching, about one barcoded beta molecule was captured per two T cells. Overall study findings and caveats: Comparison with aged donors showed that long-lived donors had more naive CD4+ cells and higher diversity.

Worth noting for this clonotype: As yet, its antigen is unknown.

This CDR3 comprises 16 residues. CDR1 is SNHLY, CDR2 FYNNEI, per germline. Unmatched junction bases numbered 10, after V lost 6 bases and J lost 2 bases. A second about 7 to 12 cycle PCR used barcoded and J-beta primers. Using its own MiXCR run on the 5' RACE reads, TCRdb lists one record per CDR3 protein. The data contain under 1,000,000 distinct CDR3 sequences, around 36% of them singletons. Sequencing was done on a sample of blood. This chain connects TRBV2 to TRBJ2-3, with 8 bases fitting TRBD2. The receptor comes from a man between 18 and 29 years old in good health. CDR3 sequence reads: CASRPLRGAATDTQYF. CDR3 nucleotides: TGTGCCAGCAGACCTCTGCGGGGGGCTGCCACAGATACGCAGTATTTT.